The source of this T cell receptor beta chain is a study of cytomegalovirus exposure and HLA in healthy donors. Findings and limits, study-wide: A few CMV-associated chains were confirmed in vitro to be specific for CMV antigens. It was reported in a later analysis that an Asian-associated ancestry cluster showed fewer N-insertions than the roughly 670-donor mean. Researchers reported in a later analysis that a missense DCLRE1C variant was tied to TCR beta V- and J-gene trimming.

PCR was performed using 60 Vbeta and 13 Jbeta primers. Assay: immunoSEQ multiplex PCR; the TCRdb copy retains only in-frame clones and omits some. The sample has 88,000 or so clones; approximately 62% are singletons. This CDR3 contains 15 residues. From germline, CDR1 is MNHEY and CDR2 SVGAGI. Losses at the gene ends were 4 bases for V and 1 base for J; bases not matched to a gene: 6. This clone was counted a single time. Its antigen is not identified. The chain has TRBV6-5 and TRBJ1-1; 7 bases are shared with TRBD1. Sequencing was performed on PBMCs. This receptor was taken from a male donor in good health and CMV-seropositive. CDR3 nucleotides: TGTGCCAGCAGTTCACCCCGGACAGGGAACACTGAAGCTTTCTTT. Protein sequence: CASSSPRTGNTEAFF.